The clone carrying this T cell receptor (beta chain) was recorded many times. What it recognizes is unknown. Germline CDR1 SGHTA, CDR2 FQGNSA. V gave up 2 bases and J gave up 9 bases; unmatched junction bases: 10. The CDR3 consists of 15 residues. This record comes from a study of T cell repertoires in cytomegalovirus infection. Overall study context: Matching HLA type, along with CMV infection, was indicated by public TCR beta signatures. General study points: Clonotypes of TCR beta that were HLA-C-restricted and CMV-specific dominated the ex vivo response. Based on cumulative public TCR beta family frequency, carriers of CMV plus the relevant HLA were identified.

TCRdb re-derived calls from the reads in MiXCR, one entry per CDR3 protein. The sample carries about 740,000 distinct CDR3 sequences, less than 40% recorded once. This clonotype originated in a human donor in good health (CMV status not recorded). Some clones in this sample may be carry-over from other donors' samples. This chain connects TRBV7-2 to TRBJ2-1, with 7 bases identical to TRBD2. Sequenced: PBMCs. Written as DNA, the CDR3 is TGTGCCAGCAGCTTACTGGCGGGAGATTGGCGTGAGCAGTTCTTC. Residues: CASSLLAGDWREQFF.